Listed below are T cell receptor beta chains from one sample, sequenced in a study of T cell clones after liver transplantation. Sequenced by immunoSEQ multiplex PCR; TCRdb stores in-frame clones only, minus some. The sample holds roughly 80,000 clones, approximately 82% seen once. This material consisted of CD4+ T cells from blood, taken at the 22-month timepoint. These receptors were collected from a human patient who received a liver transplant. T cells may partly derive from the graft donor. The CDR3 runs from the conserved cysteine through the conserved F or W. The order of the fields is J gene, clone size, D gene, V gene, CDR3 protein, CDR3 DNA. A D gene is named only where the DNA matches it firmly. Some rows have no size entry. The others give once, few or many, or a class for an expanded clone.

j_call: TRBJ1-2
clone_size: -
d_call: -
v_call: TRBV5-1
cdr3_aa: CASSLSGGRIANTF
cdr3_nt: TGCGCCAGCAGCCTATCGGGTGGACGAATAGCGAACACCTTC

j_call: TRBJ1-1
clone_size: -
d_call: TRBD1
v_call: TRBV6-1
cdr3_aa: CASSERTGPAFF
cdr3_nt: TGTGCCAGCAGTGAACGGACAGGGCCTGCTTTCTTT

j_call: TRBJ2-5
clone_size: medium-sized
d_call: -
v_call: TRBV11-2
cdr3_aa: CASSFVGEETQYF
cdr3_nt: TGTGCCAGCAGCTTCGTGGGGGAAGAGACCCAGTACTTC

j_call: TRBJ2-5
clone_size: -
d_call: TRBD1
v_call: TRBV19
cdr3_aa: CASRGPGQGDETQYF
cdr3_nt: TGTGCCAGTAGAGGACCCGGACAGGGGGATGAGACCCAGTACTTC

j_call: TRBJ2-7
clone_size: -
d_call: -
v_call: TRBV18
cdr3_aa: CASSPPVQSYEQYF
cdr3_nt: TGTGCCAGCTCACCACCGGTACAGTCCTACGAGCAGTACTTC

j_call: TRBJ2-2
clone_size: -
d_call: -
v_call: TRBV25-1
cdr3_aa: CASRGATGTGELFF
cdr3_nt: TGTGCCAGCAGGGGGGCCACAGGGACCGGGGAGCTGTTTTTT

j_call: TRBJ2-1
clone_size: -
d_call: TRBD2
v_call: TRBV29-1
cdr3_aa: CSVGPGGLAGNEQFF
cdr3_nt: TGCAGCGTTGGACCCGGAGGTCTAGCGGGCAATGAGCAGTTCTTC

j_call: TRBJ2-1
clone_size: -
d_call: -
v_call: TRBV13
cdr3_aa: CASSSLIGQNNEQFF
cdr3_nt: TGTGCCAGCAGCTCCCTGATCGGACAGAACAATGAGCAGTTCTTC

j_call: TRBJ2-1
clone_size: -
d_call: TRBD2
v_call: TRBV11-2
cdr3_aa: CASSLVLAGGIEQFF
cdr3_nt: TGTGCCAGCAGCTTGGTACTAGCGGGAGGCATAGAGCAGTTCTTC

j_call: TRBJ2-1
clone_size: -
d_call: -
v_call: TRBV12-5
cdr3_aa: CASGQQGYNEQFF
cdr3_nt: TGTGCTAGTGGTCAACAGGGATACAATGAGCAGTTCTTC

j_call: TRBJ1-2
clone_size: -
d_call: -
v_call: TRBV6-1
cdr3_aa: CASRGPRYGYTF
cdr3_nt: TGTGCCAGCAGGGGCCCCCGTTATGGCTACACCTTC

j_call: TRBJ1-1
clone_size: -
d_call: -
v_call: TRBV28
cdr3_aa: CASSSHRGSFLPKPEAFF
cdr3_nt: TGTGCCAGCAGTTCCCACCGGGGGTCGTTCCTCCCTAAACCTGAAGCTTTCTTT

j_call: TRBJ2-7
clone_size: -
d_call: -
v_call: TRBV7-2
cdr3_aa: CASSLIYEQYF
cdr3_nt: TGTGCCAGCAGCTTGATCTACGAGCAGTACTTC

j_call: TRBJ1-1
clone_size: -
d_call: -
v_call: TRBV2
cdr3_aa: CASSDLRAGAEAFF
cdr3_nt: TGTGCCAGCAGTGACCTTCGAGCTGGGGCTGAAGCTTTCTTT

j_call: TRBJ2-2
clone_size: -
d_call: TRBD1
v_call: TRBV10-3
cdr3_aa: CAISTGTANTGELFF
cdr3_nt: TGTGCCATAAGTACCGGGACAGCGAACACCGGGGAGCTGTTTTTT

j_call: TRBJ1-2
clone_size: once
d_call: -
v_call: TRBV28
cdr3_aa: CASTEAAEPYGYTF
cdr3_nt: TGTGCCAGCACCGAAGCGGCCGAACCGTATGGCTACACCTTC

j_call: TRBJ1-1
clone_size: -
d_call: TRBD1
v_call: TRBV29-1
cdr3_aa: CSVGTALSLTEAFF
cdr3_nt: TGCAGCGTCGGGACAGCCCTAAGTCTCACTGAAGCTTTCTTT

j_call: TRBJ1-1
clone_size: -
d_call: -
v_call: TRBV11-3
cdr3_aa: CASSWGTQGAFF
cdr3_nt: TGTGCCAGCAGCTGGGGGACCCAGGGAGCTTTCTTT

j_call: TRBJ2-3
clone_size: -
d_call: -
v_call: TRBV5-4
cdr3_aa: CASSPWEATGTDTQYF
cdr3_nt: TGTGCCAGCAGCCCCTGGGAGGCAACGGGCACAGATACGCAGTATTTT

j_call: TRBJ2-2
clone_size: once
d_call: -
v_call: TRBV7-3
cdr3_aa: CASSPAQGLGTGELFF
cdr3_nt: TGTGCCAGCAGCCCCGCCCAGGGGTTAGGGACCGGGGAGCTGTTTTTT

j_call: TRBJ1-1
clone_size: -
d_call: -
v_call: TRBV28
cdr3_aa: CASSRRGGTEAFF
cdr3_nt: TGTGCCAGCAGTAGAAGGGGCGGCACTGAAGCTTTCTTT

j_call: TRBJ1-1
clone_size: -
d_call: TRBD1
v_call: TRBV4-1
cdr3_aa: CASSPTGQGNTEAFF
cdr3_nt: TGCGCCAGCAGCCCTACAGGACAGGGAAACACTGAAGCTTTCTTT

j_call: TRBJ2-3
clone_size: -
d_call: -
v_call: TRBV29-1
cdr3_aa: CSVGRNPTDTQYF
cdr3_nt: TGCAGCGTTGGGCGGAATCCAACAGATACGCAGTATTTT

j_call: TRBJ2-1
clone_size: once
d_call: -
v_call: TRBV6-1
cdr3_aa: CASSVDPSAADEQFF
cdr3_nt: TGTGCCAGCAGCGTCGACCCGTCAGCCGCGGATGAGCAGTTCTTC

j_call: TRBJ2-4
clone_size: -
d_call: -
v_call: TRBV2
cdr3_aa: CASSADRLAKNIQYF
cdr3_nt: TGTGCCAGCAGCGCCGACAGGCTAGCCAAAAACATTCAGTACTTC

j_call: TRBJ2-7
clone_size: -
d_call: -
v_call: TRBV7-9
cdr3_aa: CASRTPWGNAYEQYF
cdr3_nt: TGTGCCAGCCGTACACCATGGGGAAATGCCTACGAGCAGTACTTC

j_call: TRBJ1-5
clone_size: -
d_call: -
v_call: TRBV7-8
cdr3_aa: CASSLMSGINQPQHF
cdr3_nt: TGTGCCAGCAGCTTGATGAGCGGGATCAATCAGCCCCAGCATTTT

j_call: TRBJ2-1
clone_size: once
d_call: -
v_call: TRBV7-9
cdr3_aa: CASSFGGQGDEQFF
cdr3_nt: TGTGCCAGCAGCTTCGGGGGGCAAGGTGATGAGCAGTTCTTC

j_call: TRBJ1-2
clone_size: few
d_call: TRBD1
v_call: TRBV6-5
cdr3_aa: CASRGQGPHNTF
cdr3_nt: TGTGCCAGCAGAGGACAGGGGCCCCACAACACCTTC

j_call: TRBJ2-7
clone_size: few
d_call: -
v_call: TRBV7-9
cdr3_aa: CASSVAAGVYEQYF
cdr3_nt: TGTGCCAGCAGCGTAGCAGCTGGGGTCTACGAGCAGTACTTC

j_call: TRBJ2-3
clone_size: -
d_call: TRBD2
v_call: TRBV4-2
cdr3_aa: CASSHGTSGGVTDTQYF
cdr3_nt: TGTGCCAGCAGCCATGGGACTAGCGGGGGAGTCACAGATACGCAGTATTTT

j_call: TRBJ2-1
clone_size: -
d_call: TRBD2
v_call: TRBV18
cdr3_aa: CASSPLPSAGGGYEQFF
cdr3_nt: TGTGCCAGCTCACCATTGCCCTCAGCGGGAGGAGGTTATGAGCAGTTCTTC

j_call: TRBJ2-5
clone_size: -
d_call: -
v_call: TRBV19
cdr3_aa: CASSVEHQQETQYF
cdr3_nt: TGTGCCAGTAGTGTCGAACATCAACAAGAGACCCAGTACTTC

j_call: TRBJ1-1
clone_size: -
d_call: -
v_call: TRBV18
cdr3_aa: CASSLDSMNTEAFF
cdr3_nt: TGTGCCAGCTCACTCGACAGCATGAACACTGAAGCTTTCTTT

j_call: TRBJ2-5
clone_size: -
d_call: TRBD2
v_call: TRBV7-8
cdr3_aa: CASVAGGRETQYF
cdr3_nt: TGTGCCAGCGTAGCGGGAGGGAGGGAGACCCAGTACTTC

j_call: TRBJ1-4
clone_size: -
d_call: -
v_call: TRBV4-1
cdr3_aa: CASSQDPRGKREKLFF
cdr3_nt: TGCGCCAGCAGCCAAGATCCGCGGGGAAAAAGGGAAAAACTGTTTTTT

j_call: TRBJ1-2
clone_size: -
d_call: -
v_call: TRBV5-6
cdr3_aa: CASSLGGRDGYTF
cdr3_nt: TGTGCCAGCAGCTTGGGGGGGAGAGATGGCTACACCTTC

j_call: TRBJ1-4
clone_size: -
d_call: TRBD1
v_call: TRBV12-5
cdr3_aa: CASGLVRTSPTGGEKLFF
cdr3_nt: TGTGCTAGTGGTTTGGTGCGTACCTCTCCGACAGGGGGCGAAAAACTGTTTTTT

j_call: TRBJ2-3
clone_size: -
d_call: -
v_call: TRBV5-4
cdr3_aa: CASSWATDTQYF
cdr3_nt: TGTGCCAGCAGCTGGGCCACAGATACGCAGTATTTT

j_call: TRBJ1-3
clone_size: -
d_call: TRBD1
v_call: TRBV19
cdr3_aa: CASSGTGARNTIYF
cdr3_nt: TGTGCCAGTAGTGGGACAGGGGCACGAAACACCATATATTTT